This T cell receptor (beta chain) was retrieved from a study of blood T cell repertoires in COVID-19. Study-level background: Some COVID-19 samples were acute and others convalescent; all came from the United States, Italy and Spain. T cells, B-cell-depleted T cells, or PBMCs supplied cDNA or gDNA.

Authors' processing steps: Amplification of reference gene primers provided the estimated nucleated cell counts. The method was immunoSEQ multiplex PCR; TCRdb's version includes in-frame clones alone and lacks a portion of them. That table gives V, J and clone size, and the DNA gave D and trimming. The sample yields roughly 300,000 clones, around four fifths seen once. Germline V gene sequence: CDR1 SGHRS, CDR2 YFSETQ. The CDR3 is 18 amino acids. V was clipped by 3 bases and J by 2 bases; unmatched bases: 8. The V call is TRBV5-1, the J call TRBJ2-3; TRBD2 matches at 14 bases. The sequence derives from a woman in her forties or fifties with acute or convalescent COVID-19. Source material: peripheral blood. The chain's CDR3 is CASSSGLAGADYTDTQYF. The CDR3 nucleotides read TGCGCCAGCAGCTCGGGACTAGCGGGGGCGGACTACACAGATACGCAGTATTTT.